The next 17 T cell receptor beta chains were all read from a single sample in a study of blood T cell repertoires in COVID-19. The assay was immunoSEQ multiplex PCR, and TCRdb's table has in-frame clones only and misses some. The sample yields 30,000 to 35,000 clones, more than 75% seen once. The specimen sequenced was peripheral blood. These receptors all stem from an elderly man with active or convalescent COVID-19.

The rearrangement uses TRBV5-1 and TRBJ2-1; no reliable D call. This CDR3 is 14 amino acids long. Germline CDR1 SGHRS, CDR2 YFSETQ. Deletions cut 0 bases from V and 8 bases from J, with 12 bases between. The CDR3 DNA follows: TGCGCCAGCAGCTTGGGGAGCTTAAAGGATGAGCAGTTCTTC. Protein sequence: CASSLGSLKDEQFF.

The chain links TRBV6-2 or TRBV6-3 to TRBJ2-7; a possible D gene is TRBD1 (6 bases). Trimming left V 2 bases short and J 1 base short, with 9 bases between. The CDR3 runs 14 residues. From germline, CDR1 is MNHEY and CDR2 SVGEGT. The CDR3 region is CASSYDGQSYEQYF. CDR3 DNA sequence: TGTGCCAGCAGTTACGACGGACAGTCCTACGAGCAGTACTTC.

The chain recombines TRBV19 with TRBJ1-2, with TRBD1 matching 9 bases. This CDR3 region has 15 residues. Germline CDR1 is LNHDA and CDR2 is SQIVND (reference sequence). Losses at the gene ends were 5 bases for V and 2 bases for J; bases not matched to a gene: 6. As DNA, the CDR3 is TGTGCCAGTAGTCCTGGACAGGGGAGCAACTATGGCTACACCTTC. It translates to CASSPGQGSNYGYTF.

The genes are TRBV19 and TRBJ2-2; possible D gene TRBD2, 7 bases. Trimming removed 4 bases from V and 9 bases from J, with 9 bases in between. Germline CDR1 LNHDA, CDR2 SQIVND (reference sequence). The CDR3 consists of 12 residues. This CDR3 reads CASSTGGRELFF. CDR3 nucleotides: TGTGCCAGTAGTACCGGGGGGCGGGAGCTGTTTTTT.

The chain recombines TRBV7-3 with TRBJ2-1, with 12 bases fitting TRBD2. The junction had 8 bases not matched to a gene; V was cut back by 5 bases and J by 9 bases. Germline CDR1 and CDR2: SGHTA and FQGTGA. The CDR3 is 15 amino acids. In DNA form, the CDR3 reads TGTGCCAGCAGCCTCCGGACTAGCGGGACCGCTGAGCAGTTCTTC. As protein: CASSLRTSGTAEQFF.

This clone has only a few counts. The DNA for the CDR3 is TGCAGCGTACCTACTTCTAGCGGGAACACCGGGGAGCTGTTTTTT. It encodes CSVPTSSGNTGELFF. The chain links TRBV29-1 to TRBJ2-2, with 7 bases matching TRBD2. The CDR3 sequence is 15 residues long. The V gene's germline CDR1 is SQVTM and CDR2 ANQGSEA. The trim removed 6 bases at V and 1 base at J, leaving 8 bases unmatched.

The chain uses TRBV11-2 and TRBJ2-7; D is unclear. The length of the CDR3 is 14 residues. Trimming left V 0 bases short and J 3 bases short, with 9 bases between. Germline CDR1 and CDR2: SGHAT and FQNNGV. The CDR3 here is CASSLDVTFYEQYF. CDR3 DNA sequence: TGTGCCAGCAGCTTAGACGTAACATTCTACGAGCAGTACTTC. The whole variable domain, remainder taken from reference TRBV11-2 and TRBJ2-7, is EAGVAQSPRYKIIEKRQSVAFWCNPISGHATLYWYQQILGQGPKLLIQFQNNGVVDDSQLPKDRFSAERLKGVDSTLKIQPAKLEDSAVYLCASSLDVTFYEQYFGPGTRLTVT.

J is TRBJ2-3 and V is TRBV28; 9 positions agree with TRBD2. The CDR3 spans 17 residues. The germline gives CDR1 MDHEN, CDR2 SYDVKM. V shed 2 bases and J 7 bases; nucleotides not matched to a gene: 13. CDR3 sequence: CASSLNPSGTTPYTQYF. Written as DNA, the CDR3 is TGTGCCAGCAGTTTAAACCCTAGCGGGACAACGCCGTATACGCAGTATTTT.

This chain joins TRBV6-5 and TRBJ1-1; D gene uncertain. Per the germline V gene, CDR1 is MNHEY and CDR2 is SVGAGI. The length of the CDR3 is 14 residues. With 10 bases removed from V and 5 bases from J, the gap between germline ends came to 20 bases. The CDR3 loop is CATSYGGVGTEAFF. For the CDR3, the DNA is TGTGCCACCTCTTATGGCGGGGTAGGAACTGAAGCTTTCTTT.

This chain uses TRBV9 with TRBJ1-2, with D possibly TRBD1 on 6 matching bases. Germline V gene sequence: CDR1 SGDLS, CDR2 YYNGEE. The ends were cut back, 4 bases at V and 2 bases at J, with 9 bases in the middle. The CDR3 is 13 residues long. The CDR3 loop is CASSQGQNYGYTF. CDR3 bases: TGTGCCAGCAGCCAAGGACAGAACTATGGCTACACCTTC.

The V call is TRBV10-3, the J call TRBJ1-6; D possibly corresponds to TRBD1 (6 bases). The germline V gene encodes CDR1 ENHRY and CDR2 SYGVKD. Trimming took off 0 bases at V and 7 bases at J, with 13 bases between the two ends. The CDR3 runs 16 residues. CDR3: CAISESQGRSNSPLHF. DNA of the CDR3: TGTGCCATCAGTGAGTCACAGGGCCGGAGCAATTCACCCCTCCACTTT.

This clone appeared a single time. The CDR3 loop reads CASSPPYREGPKNIQYF. CDR3 sequence (DNA): TGTGCCAGCAGCCCCCCGTATCGAGAGGGTCCCAAAAACATTCAGTACTTC. The chain uses TRBV7-9 and TRBJ2-4, with a possible D match to TRBD2 (5 bases). Trimming stripped 5 bases from V and 2 bases from J, with 19 bases between. Germline CDR1 SEHNR, CDR2 FQNEAQ (reference sequence). The CDR3 totals 17 residues.

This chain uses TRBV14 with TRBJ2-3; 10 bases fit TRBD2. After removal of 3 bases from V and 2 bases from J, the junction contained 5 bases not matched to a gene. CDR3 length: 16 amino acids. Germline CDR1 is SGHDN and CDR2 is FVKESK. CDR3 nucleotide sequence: TGTGCCAGCAGCCAGGTAGCGGGAGGTTCCACAGATACGCAGTATTTT. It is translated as CASSQVAGGSTDTQYF.

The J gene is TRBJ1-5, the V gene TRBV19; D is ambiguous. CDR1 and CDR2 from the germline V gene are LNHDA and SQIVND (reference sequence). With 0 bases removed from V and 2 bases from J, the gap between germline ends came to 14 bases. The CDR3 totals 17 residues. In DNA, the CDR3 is TGTGCCAGTAGTATAGATCCTAGCGCCGTGGGCAATCAGCCCCAGCATTTT. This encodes CASSIDPSAVGNQPQHF.

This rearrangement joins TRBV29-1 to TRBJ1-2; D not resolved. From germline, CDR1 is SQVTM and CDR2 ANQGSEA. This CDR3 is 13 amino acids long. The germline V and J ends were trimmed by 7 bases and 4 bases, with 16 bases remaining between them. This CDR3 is CSAPSVVGYGYTF. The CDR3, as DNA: TGCAGCGCCCCGTCGGTAGTCGGCTATGGCTACACCTTC.

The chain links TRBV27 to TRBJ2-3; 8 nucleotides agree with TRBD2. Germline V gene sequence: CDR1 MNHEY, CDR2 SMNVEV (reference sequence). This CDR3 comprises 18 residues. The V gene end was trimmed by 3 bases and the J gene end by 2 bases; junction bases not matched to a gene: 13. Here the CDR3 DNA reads TGTGCCAGCAGTTTCGGACGCGGGCGGGAGGTGGTCACAGATACGCAGTATTTT. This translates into CASSFGRGREVVTDTQYF.

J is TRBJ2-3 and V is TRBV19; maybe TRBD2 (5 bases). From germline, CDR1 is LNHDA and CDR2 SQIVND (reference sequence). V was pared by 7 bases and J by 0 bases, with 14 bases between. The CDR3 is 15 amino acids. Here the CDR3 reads CASKVSGPSTDTQYF. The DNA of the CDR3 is TGTGCCAGTAAAGTAAGCGGCCCTAGCACAGATACGCAGTATTTT.